Described below is a single T cell receptor beta chain sequence and its context. The sample belongs to a study of blood T cell repertoires in COVID-19. Study as a whole: The analysed material was cDNA or gDNA that came from T cells, B-cell-depleted T cells, or PBMCs.

In germline, CDR1 is SGHNT, CDR2 YENEEA. Trimming pared 1 base from V and 0 bases from J, leaving 13 bases between. This CDR3 is 17 amino acids long. In the original analysis: Reference gene primer amplification yielded estimated nucleated cell counts. Using immunoSEQ multiplex PCR, the repertoire was profiled, and TCRdb retains in-frame clones only, with some absent. V, J and clone size derive from that table, while D and trimming were established from the DNA sequence. The data contain 150,000 to 200,000 clones, 84% of them singletons. V and J are TRBV11-3 and TRBJ2-1, with D uncertain. The sequence came from a woman in her seventies with COVID-19, enrolled during active disease. The sequenced sample consisted of peripheral blood. The CDR3 nucleotides are TGTGCCAGCAGCTTAGCACATGGGCTCAGCTCCTACAATGAGCAGTTCTTC. The encoded protein is CASSLAHGLSSYNEQFF.